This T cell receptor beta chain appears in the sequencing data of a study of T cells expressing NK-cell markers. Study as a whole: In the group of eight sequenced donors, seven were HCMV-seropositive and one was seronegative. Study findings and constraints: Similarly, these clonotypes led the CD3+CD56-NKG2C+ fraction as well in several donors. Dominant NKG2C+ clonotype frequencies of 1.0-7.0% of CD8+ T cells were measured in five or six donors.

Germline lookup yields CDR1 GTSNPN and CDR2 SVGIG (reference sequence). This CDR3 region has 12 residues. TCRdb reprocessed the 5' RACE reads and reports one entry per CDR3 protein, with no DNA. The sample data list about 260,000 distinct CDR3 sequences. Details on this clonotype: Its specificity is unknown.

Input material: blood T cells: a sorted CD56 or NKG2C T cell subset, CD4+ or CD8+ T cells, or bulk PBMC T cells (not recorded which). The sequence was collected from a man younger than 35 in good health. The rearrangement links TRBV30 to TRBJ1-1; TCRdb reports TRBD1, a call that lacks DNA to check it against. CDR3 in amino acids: CAWSDRDTEAFF.